This entry concerns a single TCR beta chain. Its antigen is undetermined. The data are from a study of cytomegalovirus exposure and HLA in healthy donors. Study-level results: Exclusion applied to some V segments, including TRBV6-2 and TRBV6-3, as they were indistinguishable.

With 60 Vbeta and 13 Jbeta primers, the PCR was carried out. The data were produced by immunoSEQ multiplex PCR, yet TCRdb's version contains in-frame clones alone and is incomplete. The repertoire includes 250,000 to 350,000 clones, 80% of them detected once, and 0.3% sits in the top ten. Germline CDR1 reads MGHRA; CDR2 reads YSYEKL. Deletions cut 1 base from V and 3 bases from J, with 9 bases between. CDR3 size: 14 residues. The sample was PBMCs. This chain links TRBV4-1 with TRBJ2-5, with D tentatively TRBD1 (5 bases). The sequence derives from a girl aged 2 to 9 in good health and CMV-seronegative. The CDR3 DNA sequence: TGCGCCAGCAGCCAAGGTGGCAGGGAAGAGACCCAGTACTTC. Protein sequence: CASSQGGREETQYF.